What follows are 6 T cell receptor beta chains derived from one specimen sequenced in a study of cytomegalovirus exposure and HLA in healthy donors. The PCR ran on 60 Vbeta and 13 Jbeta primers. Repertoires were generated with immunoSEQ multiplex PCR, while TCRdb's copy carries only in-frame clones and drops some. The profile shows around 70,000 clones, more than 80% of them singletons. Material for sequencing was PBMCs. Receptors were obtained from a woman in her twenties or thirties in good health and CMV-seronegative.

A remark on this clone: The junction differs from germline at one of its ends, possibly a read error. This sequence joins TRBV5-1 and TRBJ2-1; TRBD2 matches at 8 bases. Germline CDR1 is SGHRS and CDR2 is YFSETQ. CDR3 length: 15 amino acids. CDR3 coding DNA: TGCGCCAGCACCTTGGCGGGAGGATCCTACAATGAGCAGTTCTTC. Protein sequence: CASTLAGGSYNEQFF.

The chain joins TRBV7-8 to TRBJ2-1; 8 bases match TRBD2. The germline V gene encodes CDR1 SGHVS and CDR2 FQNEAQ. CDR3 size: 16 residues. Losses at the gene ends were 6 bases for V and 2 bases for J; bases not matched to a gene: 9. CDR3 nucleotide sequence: TGTGCCAGCAGGGATTTGGCGGGAGGAACCTACAATGAGCAGTTCTTC. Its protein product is CASRDLAGGTYNEQFF.

For the CDR3, the DNA is TGCAGCGTTGAAGGACAGGGCCCCCTCTATGGCTACACCTTC. The encoded protein is CSVEGQGPLYGYTF. V usage is TRBV29-1 and J usage is TRBJ1-2; 7 bases map to TRBD1. There are 14 residues in the CDR3. V was pared by 1 base and J by 4 bases, with 6 bases of the junction left unmatched. Germline CDR1 SQVTM, CDR2 ANQGSEA. Looking up the rest from reference TRBV29-1 and TRBJ1-2 gives the full variable domain: SAVISQKPSRDICQRGTSLTIQCQVDSQVTMMFWYRQQPGQSLTLIATANQGSEATYESGFVIDKFPISRPNLTFSTLTVSNMSPEDSSIYLCSVEGQGPLYGYTFGSGTRLTVV.

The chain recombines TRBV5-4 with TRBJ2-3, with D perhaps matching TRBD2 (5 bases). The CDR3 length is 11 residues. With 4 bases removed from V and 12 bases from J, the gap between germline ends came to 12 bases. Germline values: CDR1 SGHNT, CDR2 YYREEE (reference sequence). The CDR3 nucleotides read TGTGCCAGCAGCCAGAGCGGCGCACAGTATTTT. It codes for CASSQSGAQYF.

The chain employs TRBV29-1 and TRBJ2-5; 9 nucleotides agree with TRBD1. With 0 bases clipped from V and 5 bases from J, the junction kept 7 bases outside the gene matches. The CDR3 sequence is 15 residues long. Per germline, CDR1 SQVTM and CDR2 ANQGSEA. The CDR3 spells CSVEETGGLGETQYF. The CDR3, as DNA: TGCAGCGTTGAAGAAACAGGGGGCCTAGGGGAGACCCAGTACTTC.

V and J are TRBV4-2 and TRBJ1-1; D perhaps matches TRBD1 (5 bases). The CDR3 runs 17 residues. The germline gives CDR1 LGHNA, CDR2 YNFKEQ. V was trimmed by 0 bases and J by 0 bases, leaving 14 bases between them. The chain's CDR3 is CASSQEGGGTVNTEAFF. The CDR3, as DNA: TGTGCCAGCAGCCAAGAGGGGGGAGGGACGGTGAACACTGAAGCTTTCTTT.